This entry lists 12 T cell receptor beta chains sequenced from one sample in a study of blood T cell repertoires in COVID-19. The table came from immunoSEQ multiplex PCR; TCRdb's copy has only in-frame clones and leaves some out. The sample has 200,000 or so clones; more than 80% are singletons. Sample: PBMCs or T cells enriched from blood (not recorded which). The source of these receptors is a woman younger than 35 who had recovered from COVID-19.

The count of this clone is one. The CDR3 nucleotides are TGTGCCAGCAGCCACGGGACTGCCTATCAGCCCCAGCATTTT. It specifies CASSHGTAYQPQHF. The chain carries TRBV3-1 (or the pseudogene TRBV3-2) and TRBJ1-5; maybe TRBD1 (5 bases). V was trimmed by 3 bases and J by 5 bases, leaving 11 bases between them. Germline-derived CDR1 and CDR2 are LGHDT and YNNKEL (reference sequence). The length of the CDR3 is 14 residues.

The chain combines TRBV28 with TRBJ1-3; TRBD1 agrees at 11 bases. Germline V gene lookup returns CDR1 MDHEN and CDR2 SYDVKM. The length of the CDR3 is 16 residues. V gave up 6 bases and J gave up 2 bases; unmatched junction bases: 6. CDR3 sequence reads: CASSSGTGGTGNTIYF. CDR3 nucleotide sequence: TGTGCCAGCAGCTCCGGGACAGGGGGGACTGGAAACACCATATATTTT.

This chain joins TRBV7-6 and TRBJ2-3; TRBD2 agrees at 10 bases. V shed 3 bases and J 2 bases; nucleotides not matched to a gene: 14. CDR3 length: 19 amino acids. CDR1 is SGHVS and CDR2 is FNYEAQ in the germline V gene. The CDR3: CASSLKLAGEKSITDTQYF. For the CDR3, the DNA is TGTGCCAGCAGCTTGAAGCTAGCGGGGGAAAAGTCCATCACAGATACGCAGTATTTT.

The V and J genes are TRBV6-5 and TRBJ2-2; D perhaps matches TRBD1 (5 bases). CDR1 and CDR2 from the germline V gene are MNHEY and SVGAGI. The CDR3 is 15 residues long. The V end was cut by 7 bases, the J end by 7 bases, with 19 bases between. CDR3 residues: CASKGLGAQGGELFF. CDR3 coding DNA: TGTGCCAGCAAGGGTTTAGGGGCCCAGGGCGGGGAGCTGTTTTTT.

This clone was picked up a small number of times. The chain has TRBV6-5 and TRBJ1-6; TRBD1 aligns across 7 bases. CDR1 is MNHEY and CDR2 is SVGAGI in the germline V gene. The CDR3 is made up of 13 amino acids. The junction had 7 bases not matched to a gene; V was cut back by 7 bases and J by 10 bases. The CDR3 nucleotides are TGTGCCAGCAAGTACAGGGGCCCGTCACCCCTCCACTTT. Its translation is CASKYRGPSPLHF.

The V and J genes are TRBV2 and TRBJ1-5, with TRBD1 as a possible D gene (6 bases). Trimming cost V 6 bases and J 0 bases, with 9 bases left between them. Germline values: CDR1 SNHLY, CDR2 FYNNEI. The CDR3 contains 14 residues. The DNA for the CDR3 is TGTGCCAGCAGGGACAGTTATAGCAATCAGCCCCAGCATTTT. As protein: CASRDSYSNQPQHF. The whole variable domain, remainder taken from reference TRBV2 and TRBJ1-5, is EPEVTQTPSHQVTQMGQEVILRCVPISNHLYFYWYRQILGQKVEFLVSFYNNEISEKSEIFDDQFSVERPDGSNFTLKIRSTKLEDSAMYFCASRDSYSNQPQHFGDGTRLSIL.

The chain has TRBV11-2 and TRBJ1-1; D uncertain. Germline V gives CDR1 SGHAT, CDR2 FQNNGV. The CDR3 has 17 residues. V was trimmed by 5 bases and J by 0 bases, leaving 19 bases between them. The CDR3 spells CASSPHCSRRMNTEAFF. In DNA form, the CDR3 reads TGTGCCAGCAGCCCCCATTGTAGTAGGAGGATGAACACTGAAGCTTTCTTT.

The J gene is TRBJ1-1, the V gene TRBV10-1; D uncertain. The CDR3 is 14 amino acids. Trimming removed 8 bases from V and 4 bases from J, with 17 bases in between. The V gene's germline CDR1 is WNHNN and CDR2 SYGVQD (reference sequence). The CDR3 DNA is TGCGCCAGCGAACTCGGGGTGGGTGGCACTGAAGCTTTCTTT. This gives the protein CASELGVGGTEAFF.

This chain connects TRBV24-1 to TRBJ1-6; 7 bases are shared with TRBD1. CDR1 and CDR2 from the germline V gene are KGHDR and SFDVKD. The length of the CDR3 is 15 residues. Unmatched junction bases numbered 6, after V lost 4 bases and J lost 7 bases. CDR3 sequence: CATSDLGQTNSPLHF. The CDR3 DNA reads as TGTGCCACCAGTGACCTGGGACAGACGAATTCACCCCTCCACTTT.

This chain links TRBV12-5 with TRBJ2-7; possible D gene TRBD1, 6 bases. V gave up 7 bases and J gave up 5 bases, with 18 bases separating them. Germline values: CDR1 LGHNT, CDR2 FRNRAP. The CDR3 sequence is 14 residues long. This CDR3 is CASARGTSSDEQYF. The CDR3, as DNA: TGTGCTAGTGCAAGAGGGACATCTTCCGACGAGCAGTACTTC.

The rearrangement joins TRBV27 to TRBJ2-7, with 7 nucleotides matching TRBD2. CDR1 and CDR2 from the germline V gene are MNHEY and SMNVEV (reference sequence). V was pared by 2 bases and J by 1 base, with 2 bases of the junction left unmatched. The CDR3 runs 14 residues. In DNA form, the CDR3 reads TGTGCCAGCAGTTTAGGGACTACTTCCTACGAGCAGTACTTC. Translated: CASSLGTTSYEQYF.

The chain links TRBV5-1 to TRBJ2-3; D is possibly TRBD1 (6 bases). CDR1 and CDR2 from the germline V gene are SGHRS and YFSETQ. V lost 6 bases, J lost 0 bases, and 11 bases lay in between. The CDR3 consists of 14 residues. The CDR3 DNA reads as TGCGCCAGCAAGACAGGAGAAAGCACAGATACGCAGTATTTT. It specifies CASKTGESTDTQYF.